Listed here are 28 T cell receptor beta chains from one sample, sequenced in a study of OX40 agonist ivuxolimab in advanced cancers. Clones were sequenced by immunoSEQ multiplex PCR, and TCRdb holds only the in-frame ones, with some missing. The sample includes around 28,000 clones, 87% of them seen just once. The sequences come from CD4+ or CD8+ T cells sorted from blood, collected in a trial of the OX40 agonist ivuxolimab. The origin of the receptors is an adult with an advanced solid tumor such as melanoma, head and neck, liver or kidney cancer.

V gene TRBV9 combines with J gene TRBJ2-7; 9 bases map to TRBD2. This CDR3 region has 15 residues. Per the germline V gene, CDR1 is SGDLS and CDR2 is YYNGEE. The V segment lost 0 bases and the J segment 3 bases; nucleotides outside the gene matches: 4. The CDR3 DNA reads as TGTGCCAGCAGCGTAGGTGGTAGCGGGAGCTACGAGCAGTACTTC. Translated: CASSVGGSGSYEQYF.

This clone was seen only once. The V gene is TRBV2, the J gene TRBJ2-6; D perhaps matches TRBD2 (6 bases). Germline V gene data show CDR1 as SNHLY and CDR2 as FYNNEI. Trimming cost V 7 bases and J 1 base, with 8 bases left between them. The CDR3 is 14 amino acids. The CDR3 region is CASNRGSGANVLTF. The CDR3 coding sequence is TGTGCCAGCAACCGGGGGTCTGGGGCCAACGTCCTGACTTTC.

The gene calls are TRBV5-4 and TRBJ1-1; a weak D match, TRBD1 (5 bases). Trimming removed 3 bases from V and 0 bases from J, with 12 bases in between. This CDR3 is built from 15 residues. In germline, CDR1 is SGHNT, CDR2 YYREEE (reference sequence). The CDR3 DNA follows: TGTGCCAGCAGCTCCTTCATGGGGCTGAACACTGAAGCTTTCTTT. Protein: CASSSFMGLNTEAFF.

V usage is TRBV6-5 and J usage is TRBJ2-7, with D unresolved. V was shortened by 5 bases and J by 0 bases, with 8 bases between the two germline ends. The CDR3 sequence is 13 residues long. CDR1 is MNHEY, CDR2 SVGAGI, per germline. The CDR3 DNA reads TGTGCCAGCAGTCCGGGCTCCTCCTACGAGCAGTACTTC. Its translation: CASSPGSSYEQYF.

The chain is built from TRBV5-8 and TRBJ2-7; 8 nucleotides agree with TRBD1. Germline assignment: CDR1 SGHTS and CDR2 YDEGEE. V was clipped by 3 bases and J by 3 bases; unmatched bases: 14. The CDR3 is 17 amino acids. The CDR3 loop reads CASSSVGQGFPHYEQYF. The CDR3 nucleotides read TGTGCCAGCAGCTCCGTCGGACAGGGCTTTCCCCACTACGAGCAGTACTTC.

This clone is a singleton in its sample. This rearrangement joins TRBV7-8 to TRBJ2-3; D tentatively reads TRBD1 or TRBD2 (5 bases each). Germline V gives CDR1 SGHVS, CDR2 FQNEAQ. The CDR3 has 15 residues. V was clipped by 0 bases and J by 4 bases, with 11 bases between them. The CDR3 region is CASSLAGTESDTQYF. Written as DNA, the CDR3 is TGTGCCAGCAGCTTAGCGGGGACGGAATCAGATACGCAGTATTTT. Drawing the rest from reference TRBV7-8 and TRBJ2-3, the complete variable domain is GAGVSQSPRYKVAKRGQDVALRCDPISGHVSLFWYQQALGQGPEFLTYFQNEAQLDKSGLPSDRFFAERPEGSVSTLKIQRTQQEDSAVYLCASSLAGTESDTQYFGPGTRLTVL.

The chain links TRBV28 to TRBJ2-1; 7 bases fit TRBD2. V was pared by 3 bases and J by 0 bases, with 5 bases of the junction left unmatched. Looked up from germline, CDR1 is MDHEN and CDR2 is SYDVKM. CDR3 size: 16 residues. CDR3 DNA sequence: TGTGCCAGCAGTTTCACTAGCGCCCGCTCCTACAATGAGCAGTTCTTC. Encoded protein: CASSFTSARSYNEQFF.

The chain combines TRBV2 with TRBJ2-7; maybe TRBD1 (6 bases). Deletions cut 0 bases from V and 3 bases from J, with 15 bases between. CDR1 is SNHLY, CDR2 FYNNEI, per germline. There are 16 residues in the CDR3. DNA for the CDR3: TGTGCCAGCAGTGAAGCGGGTGGGGGCTTCTACTACGAGCAGTACTTC. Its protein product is CASSEAGGGFYYEQYF.

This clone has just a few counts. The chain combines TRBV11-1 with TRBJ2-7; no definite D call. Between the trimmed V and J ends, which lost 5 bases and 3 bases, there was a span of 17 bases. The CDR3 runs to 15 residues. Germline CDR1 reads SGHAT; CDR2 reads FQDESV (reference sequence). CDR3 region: CASSPQISSHYEQYF. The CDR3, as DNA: TGTGCCAGCAGCCCCCAGATCTCTTCCCACTACGAGCAGTACTTC.

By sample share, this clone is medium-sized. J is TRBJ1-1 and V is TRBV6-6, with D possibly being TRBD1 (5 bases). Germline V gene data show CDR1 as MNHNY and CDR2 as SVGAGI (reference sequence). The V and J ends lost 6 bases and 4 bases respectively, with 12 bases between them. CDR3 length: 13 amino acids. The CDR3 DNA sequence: TGTGCCAGCAGCCCCGGGACGTTCACTGAAGCTTTCTTT. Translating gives CASSPGTFTEAFF.

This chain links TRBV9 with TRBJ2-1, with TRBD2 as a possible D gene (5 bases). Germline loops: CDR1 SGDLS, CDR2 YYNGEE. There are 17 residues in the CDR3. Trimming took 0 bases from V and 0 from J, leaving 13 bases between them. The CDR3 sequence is CASSVVGGSSSYNEQFF. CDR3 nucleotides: TGTGCCAGCAGCGTAGTTGGAGGCAGCAGCTCCTACAATGAGCAGTTCTTC.

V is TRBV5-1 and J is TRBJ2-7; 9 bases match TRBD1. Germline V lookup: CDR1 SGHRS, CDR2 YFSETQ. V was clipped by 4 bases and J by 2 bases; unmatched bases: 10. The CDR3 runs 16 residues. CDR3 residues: CASSRGTGWLPYEQYF. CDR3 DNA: TGCGCCAGCAGCCGGGGGACAGGGTGGCTTCCCTACGAGCAGTACTTC.

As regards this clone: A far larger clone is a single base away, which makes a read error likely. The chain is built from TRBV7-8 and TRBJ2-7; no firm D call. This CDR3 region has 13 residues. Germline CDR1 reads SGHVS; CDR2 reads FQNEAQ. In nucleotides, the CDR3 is TGTGCCAGCAACTTAGCAACCTCCTACGAGCAGTACTTC. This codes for CASNLATSYEQYF.

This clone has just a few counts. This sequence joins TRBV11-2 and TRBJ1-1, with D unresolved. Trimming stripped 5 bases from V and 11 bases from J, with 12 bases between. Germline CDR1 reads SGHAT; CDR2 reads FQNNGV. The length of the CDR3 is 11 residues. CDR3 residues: CASSQGSWAFF. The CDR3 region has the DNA TGTGCCAGCAGCCAAGGCTCTTGGGCTTTCTTT.

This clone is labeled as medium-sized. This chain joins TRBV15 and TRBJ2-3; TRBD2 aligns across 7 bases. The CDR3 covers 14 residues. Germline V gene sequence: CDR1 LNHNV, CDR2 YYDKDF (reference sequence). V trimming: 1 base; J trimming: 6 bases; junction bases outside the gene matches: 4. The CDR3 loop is CATSRGAGEDTQYF. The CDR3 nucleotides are TGTGCCACCAGCAGAGGCGCGGGAGAGGATACGCAGTATTTT.

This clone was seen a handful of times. CDR3 DNA: TGTGCCAGCAGCAAAGTGGGTAGCGGGAGGGATATAGATGGGACCCAGTACTTC. This sequence encodes CASSKVGSGRDIDGTQYF. The V and J genes are TRBV21-1 and TRBJ2-5; the table's D call TRBD2 went unverified against the DNA. TRBV21-1 is a documented pseudogene. The CDR3 covers 18 residues.

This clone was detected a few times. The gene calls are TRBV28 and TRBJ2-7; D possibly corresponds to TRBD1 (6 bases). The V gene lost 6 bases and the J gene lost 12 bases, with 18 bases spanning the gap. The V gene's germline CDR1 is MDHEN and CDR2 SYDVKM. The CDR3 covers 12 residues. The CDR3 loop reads CASSMAEGELYF. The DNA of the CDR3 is TGTGCCAGCAGCATGGCTGAGGGGGAACTGTACTTC.

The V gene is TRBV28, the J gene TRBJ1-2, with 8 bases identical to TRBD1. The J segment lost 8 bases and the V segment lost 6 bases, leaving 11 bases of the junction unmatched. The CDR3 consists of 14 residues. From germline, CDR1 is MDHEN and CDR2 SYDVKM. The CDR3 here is CASRLQGQGRGYTF. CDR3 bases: TGTGCCAGCAGACTTCAAGGACAGGGTAGGGGCTACACCTTC.

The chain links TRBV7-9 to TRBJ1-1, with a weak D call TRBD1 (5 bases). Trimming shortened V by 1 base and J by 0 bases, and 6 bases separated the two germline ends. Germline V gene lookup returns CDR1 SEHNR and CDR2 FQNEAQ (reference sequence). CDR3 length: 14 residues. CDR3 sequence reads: CASSLGQMNTEAFF. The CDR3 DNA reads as TGTGCCAGCAGCTTAGGACAGATGAACACTGAAGCTTTCTTT. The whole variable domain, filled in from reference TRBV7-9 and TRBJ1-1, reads DTGVSQNPRHKITKRGQNVTFRCDPISEHNRLYWYRQTLGQGPEFLTYFQNEAQLEKSRLLSDRFSAERPKGSFSTLEIQRTEQGDSAMYLCASSLGQMNTEAFFGQGTRLTVV.

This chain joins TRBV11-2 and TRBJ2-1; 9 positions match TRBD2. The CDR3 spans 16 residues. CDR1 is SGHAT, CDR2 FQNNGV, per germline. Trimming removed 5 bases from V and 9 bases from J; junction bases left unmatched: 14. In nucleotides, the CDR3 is TGTGCCAGCAGCCCCCCGGGGGCGGGAGGGCCCGGTGAGCAGTTCTTC. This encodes CASSPPGAGGPGEQFF. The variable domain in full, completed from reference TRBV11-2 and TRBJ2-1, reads EAGVAQSPRYKIIEKRQSVAFWCNPISGHATLYWYQQILGQGPKLLIQFQNNGVVDDSQLPKDRFSAERLKGVDSTLKIQPAKLEDSAVYLCASSPPGAGGPGEQFFGPGTRLTVL.

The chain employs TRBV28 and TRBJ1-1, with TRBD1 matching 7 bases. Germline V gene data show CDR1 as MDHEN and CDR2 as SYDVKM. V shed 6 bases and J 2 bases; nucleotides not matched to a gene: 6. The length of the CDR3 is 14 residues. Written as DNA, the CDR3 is TGTGCCAGCAGCCTTAGACAGGGAAACACTGAAGCTTTCTTT. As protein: CASSLRQGNTEAFF.

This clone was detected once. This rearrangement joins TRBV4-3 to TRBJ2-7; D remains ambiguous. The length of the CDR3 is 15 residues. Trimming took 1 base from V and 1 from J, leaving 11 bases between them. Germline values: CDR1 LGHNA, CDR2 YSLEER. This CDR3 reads CASSQGTDRSYEQYF. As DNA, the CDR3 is TGCGCCAGCAGCCAAGGGACGGATAGATCCTACGAGCAGTACTTC.

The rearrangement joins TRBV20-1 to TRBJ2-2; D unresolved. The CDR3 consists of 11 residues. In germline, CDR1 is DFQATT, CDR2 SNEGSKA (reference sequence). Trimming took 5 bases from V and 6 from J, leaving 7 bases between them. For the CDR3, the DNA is TGCAGTGCTCCCCTTCCCGGGGAGCTGTTTTTT. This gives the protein CSAPLPGELFF.

The CDR3 loop is CASSQDRGWNSPLHF. The CDR3 coding sequence is TGCGCCAGCAGCCAGGACAGGGGGTGGAATTCACCCCTCCACTTT. This rearrangement joins TRBV4-1 to TRBJ1-6; 10 bases line up with TRBD1. V lost 3 bases, J lost 7 bases, and 3 bases stayed unmatched. Germline V gives CDR1 MGHRA, CDR2 YSYEKL. The CDR3 runs 15 residues.

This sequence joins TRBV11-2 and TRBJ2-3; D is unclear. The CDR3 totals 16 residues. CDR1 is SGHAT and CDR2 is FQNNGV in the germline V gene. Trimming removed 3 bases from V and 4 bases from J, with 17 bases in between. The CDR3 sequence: CASSFWPVELPDTQYF. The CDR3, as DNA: TGTGCCAGCAGCTTCTGGCCCGTGGAGTTACCAGATACGCAGTATTTT.

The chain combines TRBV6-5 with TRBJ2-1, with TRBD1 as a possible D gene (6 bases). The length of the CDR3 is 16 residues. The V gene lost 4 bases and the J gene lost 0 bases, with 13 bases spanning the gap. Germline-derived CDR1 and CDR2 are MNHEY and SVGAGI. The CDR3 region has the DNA TGTGCCAGCAGTTCACAGGGATTCAGCTCCTACAATGAGCAGTTCTTC. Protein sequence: CASSSQGFSSYNEQFF.

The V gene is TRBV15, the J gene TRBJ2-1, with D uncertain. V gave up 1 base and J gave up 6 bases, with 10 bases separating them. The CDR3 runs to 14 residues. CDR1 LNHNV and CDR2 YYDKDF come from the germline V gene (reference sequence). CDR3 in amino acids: CATSRGPIGNEQFF. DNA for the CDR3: TGTGCCACCAGCAGAGGACCTATTGGCAATGAGCAGTTCTTC.

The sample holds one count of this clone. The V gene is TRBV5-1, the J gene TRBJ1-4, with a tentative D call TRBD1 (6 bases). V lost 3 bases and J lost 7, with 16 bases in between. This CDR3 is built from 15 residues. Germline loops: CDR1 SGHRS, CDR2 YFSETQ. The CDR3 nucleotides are TGCGCCAGCAGCTCAGGAGGGGGATTGGGTGAAAAACTGTTTTTT. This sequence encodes CASSSGGGLGEKLFF.